The rows below give T cell receptor beta chains drawn from one sample of a study of CD8 T cells in Susac syndrome. One entry per CDR3 protein, called by TCRdb with MiXCR from the immunoSEQ multiplex PCR reads. This sample has about 250,000 distinct CDR3 sequences, with over 85% found just once. Sequencing was done on a sample of CD4+ T cells from PBMCs. The receptors stem from a human donor with multiple sclerosis. The CDR3 runs from the conserved cysteine through the conserved F or W. D genes are given only for firm matches. Clone sizes are given selectively: once, few, many, or a class where the clone is expanded.

V gene	D gene	clone size	J gene	CDR3 protein	CDR3 DNA
TRBV10-3	.	.	TRBJ2-7	CAIRDSQGGGSYEQYF	TGTGCCATCAGGGACTCCCAGGGTGGGGGCTCCTACGAGCAGTACTTC
TRBV12-3/TRBV12-4	TRBD1	once	TRBJ2-3	CASRGTGDFSDTQYF	TGTGCCAGCAGGGGGACAGGGGACTTCTCAGATACGCAGTATTTT
TRBV6-6	TRBD1	.	TRBJ2-7	CASSGTGGGMYEQYF	TGTGCCAGCAGTGGGACAGGGGGCGGAATGTACGAGCAGTACTTC
TRBV19	.	few	TRBJ2-5	CASSTVGGETQYF	TGTGCCAGTAGTACGGTCGGGGGAGAGACCCAGTACTTC
TRBV24-1	TRBD1	.	TRBJ2-3	CATEERGQIDTQYF	TGTGCCACAGAGGAGAGGGGGCAAATAGATACGCAGTATTTT
TRBV7-7	.	.	TRBJ2-1	CASSSVRGSSYNEQFF	TGTGCTAGCAGCTCCGTACGGGGGAGCTCCTACAATGAGCAGTTCTTC
TRBV20-1	.	.	TRBJ2-7	CSAARDGYEQYF	TGCAGTGCCGCCAGGGACGGCTACGAGCAGTACTTC
TRBV20-1	.	.	TRBJ1-5	CSARKGSNQPQHF	TGCAGTGCGAGAAAGGGAAGCAATCAGCCCCAGCATTTT
TRBV4-2	.	once	TRBJ2-1	CASSPHAQYNEQFF	TGTGCCAGCAGCCCTCATGCCCAATACAATGAGCAGTTCTTC
TRBV4-2	TRBD2	.	TRBJ2-5	CASSRTSGNTAGKETQYF	TGTGCCAGCAGCCGGACTAGCGGGAATACAGCAGGCAAGGAGACCCAGTACTTC
TRBV24-1	.	.	TRBJ2-5	CATSDSHRTGETQYF	TGTGCCACCAGTGATTCGCACCGAACCGGGGAGACCCAGTACTTC
TRBV24-1	.	once	TRBJ2-2	CATRGVKGSAGELFF	TGTGCCACCCGAGGGGTTAAGGGGTCAGCGGGGGAGCTGTTTTTT
TRBV5-6	.	.	TRBJ1-1	CASSLEGVQGNTEAFF	TGTGCCAGCAGCTTGGAGGGGGTACAGGGGAACACTGAAGCTTTCTTT
TRBV5-1	.	.	TRBJ2-3	CASSFMIQSTDTQYF	TGCGCCAGCAGCTTTATGATCCAATCCACAGATACGCAGTATTTT
TRBV2	TRBD2	.	TRBJ2-3	CASRGRGSTDTQYF	TGTGCCAGCAGGGGGCGGGGGTCAACAGATACGCAGTATTTT
TRBV5-6	.	once	TRBJ2-1	CASSAGSRAYNEQFF	TGTGCCAGCAGCGCGGGCTCCCGGGCCTACAATGAGCAGTTCTTC
TRBV20-1	TRBD2	.	TRBJ2-1	CSARASSGWRNEQFF	TGCAGTGCTAGAGCCTCTAGCGGGTGGCGCAATGAGCAGTTCTTC
TRBV5-6	.	.	TRBJ2-2	CASSQPLADLGSTGELFF	TGTGCCAGCAGCCAACCCCTAGCAGATCTAGGTTCCACCGGGGAGCTGTTTTTT
TRBV3-1	.	once	TRBJ2-7	CASSQDPRILSEQYF	TGTGCCAGCAGCCAAGATCCCCGGATACTATCCGAGCAGTACTTC
TRBV5-4	.	.	TRBJ2-3	CASSLGLENTQYF	TGTGCCAGCAGCTTGGGACTAGAGAATACGCAGTATTTT
TRBV30	TRBD2	.	TRBJ2-3	CAWRLAGGPDTQYF	TGTGCCTGGAGACTAGCGGGGGGGCCAGATACGCAGTATTTT
TRBV2	.	.	TRBJ1-1	CASNFGGLGTEAFF	TGTGCCAGCAATTTCGGGGGCTTGGGCACTGAAGCTTTCTTT
TRBV19	.	.	TRBJ2-1	CASTPQGQHNEQFF	TGTGCCAGTACCCCGCAGGGCCAGCACAATGAGCAGTTCTTC
TRBV4-1	.	.	TRBJ1-4	CASSLRTYDNEKLFF	TGCGCCAGCAGCCTTCGGACGTACGATAATGAAAAACTGTTTTTT